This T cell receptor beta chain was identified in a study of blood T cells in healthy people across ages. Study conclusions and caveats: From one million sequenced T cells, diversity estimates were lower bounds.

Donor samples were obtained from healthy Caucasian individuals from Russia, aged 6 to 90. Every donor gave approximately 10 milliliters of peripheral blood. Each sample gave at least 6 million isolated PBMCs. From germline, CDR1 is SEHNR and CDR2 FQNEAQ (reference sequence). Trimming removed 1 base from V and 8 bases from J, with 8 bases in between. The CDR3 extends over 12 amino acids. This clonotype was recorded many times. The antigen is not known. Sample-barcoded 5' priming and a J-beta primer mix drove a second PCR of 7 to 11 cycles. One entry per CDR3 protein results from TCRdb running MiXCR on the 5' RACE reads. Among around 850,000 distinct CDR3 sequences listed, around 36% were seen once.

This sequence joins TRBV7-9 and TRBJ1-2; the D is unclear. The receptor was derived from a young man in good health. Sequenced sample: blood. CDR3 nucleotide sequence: TGTGCCAGCAGCTTAGGTGACGGAGGCTACACCTTC. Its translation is CASSLGDGGYTF.